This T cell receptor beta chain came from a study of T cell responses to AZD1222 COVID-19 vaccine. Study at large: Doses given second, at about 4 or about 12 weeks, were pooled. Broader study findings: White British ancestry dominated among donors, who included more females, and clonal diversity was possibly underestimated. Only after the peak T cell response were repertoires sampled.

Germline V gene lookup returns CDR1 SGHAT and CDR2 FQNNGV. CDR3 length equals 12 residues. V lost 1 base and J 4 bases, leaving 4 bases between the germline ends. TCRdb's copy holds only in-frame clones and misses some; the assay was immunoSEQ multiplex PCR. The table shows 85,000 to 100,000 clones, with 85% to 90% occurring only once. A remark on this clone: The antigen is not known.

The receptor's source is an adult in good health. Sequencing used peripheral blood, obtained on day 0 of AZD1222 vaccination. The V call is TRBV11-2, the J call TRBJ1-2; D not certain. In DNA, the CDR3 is TGTGCCAGCAGCTTAGGTAGCTATGGCTACACCTTC. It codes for CASSLGSYGYTF.